The 25 T cell receptor beta chains below come from one sample, sequenced in a study of OX40 agonist ivuxolimab in advanced cancers. Here immunoSEQ multiplex PCR was the method, and the copy in TCRdb shows in-frame clones only, minus some. The repertoire consists of approximately 28,000 clones, with about 89% occurring once and the leading ten covering roughly 25%. The input for sequencing was CD4+ or CD8+ T cells sorted from blood, taken in a trial of the OX40 agonist ivuxolimab. These TCRs come from an adult with an advanced solid tumor such as melanoma, head and neck, liver or kidney cancer.

The chain uses TRBV29-1 and TRBJ1-2; 7 bases are shared with TRBD1. Losses at the gene ends were 3 bases for V and 9 bases for J; bases not matched to a gene: 10. The CDR3 has 13 residues. CDR1 and CDR2 (germline): SQVTM, ANQGSEA. The CDR3 region has the DNA TGCAGCGTTGATGGACAGGCCGTTGGGAGCTACACCTTC. Translation: CSVDGQAVGSYTF.

The chain recombines TRBV6-1 with TRBJ2-5; possibly TRBD1 for D (5 bases). The CDR3 runs to 16 residues. Germline loops: CDR1 MNHNS, CDR2 SASEGT. Trimming left V 8 bases short and J 2 bases short, with 21 bases between. This CDR3 is CASRGASGTRQETQYF. CDR3 DNA: TGTGCCAGCCGTGGGGCCTCAGGAACCCGGCAAGAGACCCAGTACTTC.

V and J are TRBV2 and TRBJ1-2, with D maybe TRBD1 (5 bases). V was pared by 4 bases and J by 0 bases, with 12 bases between. Looked up from germline, CDR1 is SNHLY and CDR2 is FYNNEI. The CDR3 has 15 amino acids. The CDR3 DNA follows: TGTGCCAGCAGTGCGAACAGGCCAGCTAACTATGGCTACACCTTC. Residues: CASSANRPANYGYTF.

The rearrangement joins TRBV6-1 to TRBJ2-2; no definite D call. V lost 5 bases and J 6 bases, leaving 13 bases between the germline ends. There are 14 residues in the CDR3. Looked up from germline, CDR1 is MNHNS and CDR2 is SASEGT. The CDR3, as DNA: TGTGCCAGCAGTCAACGACTCGTCGCCGGGGAGCTGTTTTTT. Translation gives CASSQRLVAGELFF.

V and J are TRBV6-5 and TRBJ2-7; tentatively, D is TRBD2 (5 bases). Germline-derived CDR1 and CDR2 are MNHEY and SVGAGI. The CDR3 totals 14 residues. Trimming took 5 bases from V and 6 from J, leaving 17 bases between them. In DNA, the CDR3 is TGTGCCAGCAGTACGGGTCGGGGAGTTAGCGAGCAGTACTTC. It encodes CASSTGRGVSEQYF.

The chain employs TRBV14 and TRBJ1-1; weak D call: TRBD1 (6 bases). This CDR3 region has 17 residues. Germline loops: CDR1 SGHDN, CDR2 FVKESK. Trimming stripped 1 base from V and 4 bases from J, with 19 bases between. The CDR3 DNA reads TGTGCCAGCAGCCAAGTCTCGACAACAGGGTTGGTCACTGAAGCTTTCTTT. Its translation: CASSQVSTTGLVTEAFF.

This chain connects TRBV5-1 to TRBJ2-3; 11 nucleotides line up with TRBD2. Germline V gives CDR1 SGHRS, CDR2 YFSETQ. V gave up 0 bases and J gave up 2 bases; unmatched junction bases: 2. The CDR3 consists of 16 residues. The CDR3 protein is CASSLVAGGNTDTQYF. The DNA for the CDR3 is TGCGCCAGCAGCTTGGTAGCGGGAGGGAACACAGATACGCAGTATTTT. The full variable domain, rest sourced from reference TRBV5-1 and TRBJ2-3, is KAGVTQTPRYLIKTRGQQVTLSCSPISGHRSVSWYQQTPGQGLQFLFEYFSETQRNKGNFPGRFSGRQFSNSRSEMNVSTLELGDSALYLCASSLVAGGNTDTQYFGPGTRLTVL.

The rearrangement uses TRBV7-9 and TRBJ1-6; D is perhaps TRBD1 (5 bases). The CDR3 spans 14 residues. Trimming left V 5 bases short and J 8 bases short, with 13 bases between. Per germline, CDR1 SEHNR and CDR2 FQNEAQ (reference sequence). The DNA for the CDR3 is TGTGCCAGCAGCCAGGGCCTGTCGTATTCACCCCTCCACTTT. Protein product: CASSQGLSYSPLHF. Full variable domain (remainder filled in from reference TRBV7-9 and TRBJ1-6): DTGVSQNPRHKITKRGQNVTFRCDPISEHNRLYWYRQTLGQGPEFLTYFQNEAQLEKSRLLSDRFSAERPKGSFSTLEIQRTEQGDSAMYLCASSQGLSYSPLHFGNGTRLTVT.

The CDR3 protein is CASSPGSDEQYF. In DNA form, the CDR3 reads TGTGCCAGCAGCCCGGGATCTGACGAGCAGTACTTC. The rearrangement links TRBV7-6 to TRBJ2-7; D is possibly TRBD2 (5 bases). V shed 5 bases and J shed 5 bases, with 10 bases lying between them. CDR3 length: 12 residues. Germline CDR1 and CDR2: SGHVS and FNYEAQ.

The gene calls are TRBV4-1 and TRBJ1-5; tentative D call: TRBD1 (5 bases). The CDR3 runs 17 residues. V was cut by 3 bases and J by 7 bases, with 22 bases left in between. Germline V gene lookup returns CDR1 MGHRA and CDR2 YSYEKL. For the CDR3, the DNA is TGCGCCAGCAGCCAGGGGACCATAATGGGAGCTGGGCAGCCCCAGCATTTT. This sequence encodes CASSQGTIMGAGQPQHF.

Here the CDR3 reads CASSPGRGNYEQYF. As DNA, the CDR3 is TGTGCCAGCAGCCCCGGGCGAGGCAACTACGAGCAGTACTTC. The chain has TRBV2 and TRBJ2-5, with D hard to call. The J call is in doubt because the DNA end fits TRBJ2-7 better. This CDR3 is built from 14 residues. Germline CDR1 SNHLY, CDR2 FYNNEI.

The gene calls are TRBV10-1 and TRBJ2-5, with a tentative D call TRBD2 (5 bases). CDR3 length equals 15 residues. The germline V and J ends were trimmed by 0 bases and 5 bases, with 13 bases remaining between them. Looked up from germline, CDR1 is WNHNN and CDR2 is SYGVQD (reference sequence). As DNA, the CDR3 is TGCGCCAGCAGTGAGTCGAGGGCCCGGCGGGAGACCCAGTACTTC. This gives the protein CASSESRARRETQYF.

The CDR3 loop is CASSLSGGLGNQPQHF. CDR3 nucleotides: TGCGCCAGCAGCTTGTCGGGAGGGTTGGGCAATCAGCCCCAGCATTTT. The genes are TRBV5-1 and TRBJ1-5, with D hard to call. Trimming pared 1 base from V and 2 bases from J, leaving 13 bases between. The CDR3 contains 16 residues. Germline V gives CDR1 SGHRS, CDR2 YFSETQ.

The chain couples TRBV2 to TRBJ2-6; 8 positions match TRBD1. The J segment lost 1 base and the V segment lost 6 bases, leaving 2 bases of the junction unmatched. Germline CDR1 is SNHLY and CDR2 is FYNNEI. This CDR3 spans 15 amino acids. Here the CDR3 reads CASRDRVSGANVLTF. As DNA, the CDR3 is TGTGCCAGCAGGGACAGGGTATCTGGGGCCAACGTCCTGACTTTC.

This chain links TRBV5-5 with TRBJ2-7; TRBD1 matches at 7 bases. The trim removed 6 bases at V and 3 bases at J, leaving 12 bases unmatched. CDR1 is SGHKS and CDR2 is YYEKEE in the germline V gene (reference sequence). CDR3 length: 15 amino acids. CDR3 sequence: CASTYDRAPHYEQYF. In nucleotides, the CDR3 is TGTGCCAGCACTTACGACAGGGCCCCCCACTACGAGCAGTACTTC.

This chain joins TRBV28 and TRBJ1-3, with TRBD1 identical over 8 bases. The junction had 5 bases not matched to a gene; V was cut back by 6 bases and J by 4 bases. Per germline, CDR1 MDHEN and CDR2 SYDVKM. This CDR3 has 14 residues. CDR3 nucleotide sequence: TGTGCCAGCAGCCTCACAGGGGGAGGAAACACCATATATTTT. Translated: CASSLTGGGNTIYF.

The gene calls are TRBV6-5 and TRBJ2-7; perhaps D is TRBD1 or TRBD2 (6 bases each). Deletions cut 4 bases from V and 4 bases from J, with 17 bases between. The V gene's germline CDR1 is MNHEY and CDR2 SVGAGI. The CDR3 is 15 amino acids. CDR3 region: CASSFVWGAGYEQYF. The CDR3 region has the DNA TGTGCCAGCAGTTTCGTATGGGGGGCAGGTTACGAGCAGTACTTC.

This sequence joins TRBV7-2 and TRBJ2-5, with 8 positions matching TRBD1. The CDR3 totals 14 residues. The germline CDR1 and CDR2 sequences are SGHTA and FQGNSA. V shed 5 bases, J shed 5 bases, and the junction held 7 bases outside the gene matches. CDR3: CASSRGTGRETQYF. For the CDR3, the DNA is TGTGCCAGCAGCCGAGGGACAGGCCGGGAGACCCAGTACTTC.

The rearrangement links TRBV6-5 to TRBJ1-2; 9 bases line up with TRBD1. This CDR3 spans 15 amino acids. After removal of 5 bases from V and 4 bases from J, the junction contained 8 bases not matched to a gene. Germline lookup yields CDR1 MNHEY and CDR2 SVGAGI. This CDR3 reads CASSLGTGGGYGYTF. Here the CDR3 DNA reads TGTGCCAGCAGTCTAGGAACAGGGGGCGGCTATGGCTACACCTTC.

This clone was picked up one time. This sequence joins TRBV5-5 and TRBJ2-7; D call uncertain. Germline-derived CDR1 and CDR2 are SGHKS and YYEKEE (reference sequence). V was shortened by 0 bases and J by 4 bases, with 5 bases between the two germline ends. The CDR3 contains 12 residues. The CDR3 DNA is TGTGCCAGCAGCTTGGTAGGGTACGAGCAGTACTTC. Translation gives CASSLVGYEQYF.

The V gene is TRBV7-9, the J gene TRBJ2-3; D gene ambiguous. Trimming cost V 6 bases and J 4 bases, with 17 bases left between them. The length of the CDR3 is 15 residues. CDR1 is SEHNR and CDR2 is FQNEAQ in the germline V gene (reference sequence). CDR3 sequence reads: CASRSIGPNADTQYF. In DNA, the CDR3 is TGTGCCAGCAGGTCCATCGGCCCGAACGCAGATACGCAGTATTTT. The full variable domain, its missing parts supplied by reference TRBV7-9 and TRBJ2-3, is DTGVSQNPRHKITKRGQNVTFRCDPISEHNRLYWYRQTLGQGPEFLTYFQNEAQLEKSRLLSDRFSAERPKGSFSTLEIQRTEQGDSAMYLCASRSIGPNADTQYFGPGTRLTVL.

The chain couples TRBV2 to TRBJ2-2; 8 bases match TRBD2. Germline V gene data show CDR1 as SNHLY and CDR2 as FYNNEI. This CDR3 comprises 15 residues. V lost 4 bases and J lost 5; bases outside the gene matches: 6. CDR3 sequence reads: CASSVRGEATGELFF. CDR3 coding DNA: TGTGCCAGCAGTGTGCGGGGGGAGGCGACCGGGGAGCTGTTTTTT.

This clone was seen a few times. The chain combines TRBV5-6 with TRBJ2-2; unclear D gene. Germline V CDR1 and CDR2: SGHDT, YYEEEE. The V gene lost 0 bases and the J gene lost 4 bases, with 7 bases spanning the gap. The CDR3 length is 14 residues. The CDR3 nucleotides read TGTGCCAGCAGCTTGGCGGGCTCCACCGGGGAGCTGTTTTTT. It is translated as CASSLAGSTGELFF.

This chain joins TRBV21-1 and TRBJ2-3; the DNA was not compared with TRBD2, the D call given in the table. TRBV21-1 is recorded as a pseudogene. This CDR3 has 15 amino acids. The CDR3 region has the DNA TGTGCCAGCAGCAAATGGCGGGAGGACACAGATACGCAGTATTTT. The encoded protein is CASSKWREDTDTQYF.

This rearrangement joins TRBV21-1 to TRBJ2-3; the D call of TRBD2 is as the table states it, not checked on the DNA. TRBV21-1 is reported as a pseudogene. The CDR3 has 13 residues. The CDR3 nucleotides read TGTGCCAGCAGCACATCGACTGTTAATACGCAGTATTTT. This codes for CASSTSTVNTQYF.